Reported below is one T cell receptor beta chain. The antigen is not known. This sample is drawn from a study of OX40 agonist ivuxolimab in advanced cancers. The wider study: Participants averaged approximately 65 years of age (range about 23 to 80) and were roughly 83% male. Partial responses were observed in three patients, of whom one had hepatocellular carcinoma and two had cutaneous melanoma.

Assay used: immunoSEQ multiplex PCR; TCRdb lists only in-frame clones, some missing. The sample includes about 78,000 clones, roughly 87% of them seen just once. The germline gives CDR1 WSHSY, CDR2 SAAADI. With 6 bases clipped from V and 5 bases from J, the junction kept 6 bases outside the gene matches. The CDR3 is 14 amino acids. General study points: Nonresponders included some who also had low normalized T-cell clonal expansion. Near-lowest levels of clonal expansion characterized partial responders at 0.1-3.0 mg/kg.

This specimen consisted of CD4+ or CD8+ T cells sorted from blood, obtained in a trial of the OX40 agonist ivuxolimab. The V call is TRBV10-2, the J call TRBJ2-3, with 9 nucleotides matching TRBD2. The origin of this receptor is an adult with an advanced solid tumor such as melanoma, head and neck, liver or kidney cancer. The CDR3 DNA reads as TGCGCCAGCAGCGAGAATAGCGGGAGAGATACGCAGTATTTT. Protein: CASSENSGRDTQYF.